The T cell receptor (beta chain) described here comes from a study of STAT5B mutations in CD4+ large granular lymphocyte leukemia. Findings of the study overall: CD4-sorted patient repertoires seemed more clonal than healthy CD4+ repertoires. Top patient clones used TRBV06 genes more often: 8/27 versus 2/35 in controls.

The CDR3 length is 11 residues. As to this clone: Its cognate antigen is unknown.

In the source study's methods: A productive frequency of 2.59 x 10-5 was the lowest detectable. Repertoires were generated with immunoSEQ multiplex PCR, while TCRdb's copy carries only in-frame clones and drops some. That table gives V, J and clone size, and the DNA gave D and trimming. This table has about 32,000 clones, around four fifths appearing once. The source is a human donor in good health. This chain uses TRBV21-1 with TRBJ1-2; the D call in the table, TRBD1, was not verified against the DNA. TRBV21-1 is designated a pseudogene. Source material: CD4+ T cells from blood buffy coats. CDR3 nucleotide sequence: TGTGCCAGCCCAAGCAGGTATGGCTACACCTTC. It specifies CASPSRYGYTF.